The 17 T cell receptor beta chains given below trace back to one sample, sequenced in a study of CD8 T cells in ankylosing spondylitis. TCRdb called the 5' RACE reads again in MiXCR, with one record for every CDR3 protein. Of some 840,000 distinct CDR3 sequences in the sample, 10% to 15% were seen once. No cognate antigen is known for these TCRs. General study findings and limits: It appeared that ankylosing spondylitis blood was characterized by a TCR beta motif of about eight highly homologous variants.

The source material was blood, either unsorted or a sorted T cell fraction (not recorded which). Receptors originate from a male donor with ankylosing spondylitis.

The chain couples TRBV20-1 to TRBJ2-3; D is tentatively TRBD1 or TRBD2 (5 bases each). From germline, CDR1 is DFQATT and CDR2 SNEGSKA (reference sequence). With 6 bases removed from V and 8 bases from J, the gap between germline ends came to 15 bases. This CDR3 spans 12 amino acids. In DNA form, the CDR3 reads TGCAGTGCCCATCCGGGGCTCGGTACGCAGTATTTT. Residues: CSAHPGLGTQYF.

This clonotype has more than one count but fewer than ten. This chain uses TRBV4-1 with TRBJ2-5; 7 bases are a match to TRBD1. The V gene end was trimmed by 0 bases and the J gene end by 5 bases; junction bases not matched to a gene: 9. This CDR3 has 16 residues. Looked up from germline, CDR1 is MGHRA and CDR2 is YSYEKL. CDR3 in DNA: TGCGCCAGCAGCCAAGAGGCCCTGGGACAGCGGGAGACCCAGTACTTC. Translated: CASSQEALGQRETQYF.

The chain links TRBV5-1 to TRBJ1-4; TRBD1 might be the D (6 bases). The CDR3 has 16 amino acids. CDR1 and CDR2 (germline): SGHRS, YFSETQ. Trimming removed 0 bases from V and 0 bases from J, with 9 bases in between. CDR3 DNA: TGCGCCAGCAGCTTGGGGGGGGCAGCAACTAATGAAAAACTGTTTTTT. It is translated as CASSLGGAATNEKLFF. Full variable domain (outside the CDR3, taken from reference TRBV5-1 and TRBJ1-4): KAGVTQTPRYLIKTRGQQVTLSCSPISGHRSVSWYQQTPGQGLQFLFEYFSETQRNKGNFPGRFSGRQFSNSRSEMNVSTLELGDSALYLCASSLGGAATNEKLFFGSGTQLSVL.

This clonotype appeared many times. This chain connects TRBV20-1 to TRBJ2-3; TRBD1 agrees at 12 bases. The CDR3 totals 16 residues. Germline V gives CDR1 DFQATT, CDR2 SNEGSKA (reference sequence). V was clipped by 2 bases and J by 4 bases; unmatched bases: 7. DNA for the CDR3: TGCAGTGCTAGAAAGGGACAGGGGGCCTTTGCAGATACGCAGTATTTT. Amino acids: CSARKGQGAFADTQYF.

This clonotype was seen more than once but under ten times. DNA of the CDR3: TGTGCCTGGAGTGTACCCGCGTCGCGGACCCAGTACTTC. Translating gives CAWSVPASRTQYF. The genes are TRBV30 and TRBJ2-5; no reliable D call. The CDR3 extends over 13 amino acids. The germline V gene encodes CDR1 GTSNPN and CDR2 SVGIG (reference sequence). V was cut by 0 bases and J by 7 bases, with 12 bases left in between.

The CDR3: CASSPDRWAEQYF. The CDR3, as DNA: TGTGCCAGCAGTCCTGACAGGTGGGCCGAGCAGTACTTC. V and J are TRBV27 and TRBJ2-7; weak D call: TRBD1 (6 bases). The germline V gene encodes CDR1 MNHEY and CDR2 SMNVEV (reference sequence). The germline V and J ends were trimmed by 5 bases and 6 bases, with 14 bases remaining between them. The CDR3 runs to 13 residues.

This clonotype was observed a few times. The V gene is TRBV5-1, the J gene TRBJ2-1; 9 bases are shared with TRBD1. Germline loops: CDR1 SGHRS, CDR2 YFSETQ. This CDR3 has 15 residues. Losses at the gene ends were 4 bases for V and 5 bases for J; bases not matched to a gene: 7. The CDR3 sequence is CASSPGTGFDNEQFF. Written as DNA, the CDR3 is TGCGCCAGCAGCCCCGGGACAGGGTTTGACAATGAGCAGTTCTTC.

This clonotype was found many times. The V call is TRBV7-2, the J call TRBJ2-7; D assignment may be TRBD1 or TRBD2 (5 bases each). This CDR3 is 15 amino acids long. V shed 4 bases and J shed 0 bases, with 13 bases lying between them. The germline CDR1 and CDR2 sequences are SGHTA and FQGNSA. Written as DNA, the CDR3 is TGTGCCAGCAGCTATAACAGGAGGAGCTCCTACGAGCAGTACTTC. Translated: CASSYNRRSSYEQYF.

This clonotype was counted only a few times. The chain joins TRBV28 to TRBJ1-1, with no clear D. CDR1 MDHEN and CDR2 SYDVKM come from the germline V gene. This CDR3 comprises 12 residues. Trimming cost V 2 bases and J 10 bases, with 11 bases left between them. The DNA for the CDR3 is TGTGCCAGCAGTTTAGGGGTTCTAGGAGCTTTCTTT. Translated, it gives CASSLGVLGAFF.

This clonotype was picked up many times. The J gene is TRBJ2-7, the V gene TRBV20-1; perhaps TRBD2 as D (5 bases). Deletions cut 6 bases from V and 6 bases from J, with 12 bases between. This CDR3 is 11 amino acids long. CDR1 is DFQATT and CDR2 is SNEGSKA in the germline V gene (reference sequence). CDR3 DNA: TGCAGTGCGCAGCGGTATGGCGAGCAGTACTTC. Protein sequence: CSAQRYGEQYF.

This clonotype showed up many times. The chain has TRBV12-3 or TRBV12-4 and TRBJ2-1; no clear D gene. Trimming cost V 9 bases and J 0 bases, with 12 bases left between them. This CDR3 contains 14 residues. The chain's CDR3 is CASTQASSYNEQFF. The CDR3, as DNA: TGTGCCAGTACCCAGGCTAGCTCCTACAATGAGCAGTTCTTC.

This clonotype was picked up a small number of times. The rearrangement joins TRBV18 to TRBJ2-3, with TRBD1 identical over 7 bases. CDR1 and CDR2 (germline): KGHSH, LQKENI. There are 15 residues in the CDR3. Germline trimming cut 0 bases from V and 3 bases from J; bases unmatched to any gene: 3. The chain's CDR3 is CASSPPGQKTDTQYF. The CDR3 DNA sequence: TGTGCCAGCTCACCACCGGGACAGAAAACAGATACGCAGTATTTT. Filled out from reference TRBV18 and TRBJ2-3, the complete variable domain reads NAGVMQNPRHLVRRRGQEARLRCSPMKGHSHVYWYRQLPEEGLKFMVYLQKENIIDESGMPKERFSAEFPKEGPSILRIQQVVRGDSAAYFCASSPPGQKTDTQYFGPGTRLTVL.

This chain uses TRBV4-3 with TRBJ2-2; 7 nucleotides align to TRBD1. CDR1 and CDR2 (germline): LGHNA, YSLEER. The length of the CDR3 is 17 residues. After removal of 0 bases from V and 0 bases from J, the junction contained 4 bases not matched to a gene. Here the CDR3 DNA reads TGCGCCAGCAGCCAAGAAGGGGGACAGACGAACACCGGGGAGCTGTTTTTT. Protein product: CASSQEGGQTNTGELFF.

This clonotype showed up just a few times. The CDR3 DNA reads as TGTGCCACCACCGTTAGCGGGAGGGCCGGTCACTCCTACAATGAGCAGTTCTTC. It translates to CATTVSGRAGHSYNEQFF. The V call is TRBV24-1, the J call TRBJ2-1, with 11 bases identical to TRBD2. CDR1 KGHDR and CDR2 SFDVKD come from the germline V gene. J lost 0 bases, V lost 8 bases, and 11 bases had no gene match. The CDR3 length is 18 residues.

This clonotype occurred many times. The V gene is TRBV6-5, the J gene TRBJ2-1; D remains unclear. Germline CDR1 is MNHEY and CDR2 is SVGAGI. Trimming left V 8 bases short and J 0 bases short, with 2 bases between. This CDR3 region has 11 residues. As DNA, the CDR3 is TGTGCCAGCCACTCCTACAATGAGCAGTTCTTC. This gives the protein CASHSYNEQFF.

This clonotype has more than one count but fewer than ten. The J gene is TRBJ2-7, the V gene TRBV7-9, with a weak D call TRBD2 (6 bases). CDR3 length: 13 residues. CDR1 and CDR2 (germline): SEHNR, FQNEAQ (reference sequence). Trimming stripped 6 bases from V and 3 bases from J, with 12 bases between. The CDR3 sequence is CASRAGRNYEQYF. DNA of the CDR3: TGTGCCAGCAGGGCGGGACGGAACTACGAGCAGTACTTC.

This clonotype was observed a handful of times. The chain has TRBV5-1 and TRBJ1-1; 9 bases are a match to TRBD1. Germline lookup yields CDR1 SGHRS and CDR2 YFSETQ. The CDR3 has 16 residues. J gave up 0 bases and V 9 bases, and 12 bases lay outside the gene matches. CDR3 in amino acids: CATRPGQGGMNTEAFF. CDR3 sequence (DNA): TGCGCCACCCGCCCGGGACAGGGAGGTATGAACACTGAAGCTTTCTTT.